The present entry profiles one TCR beta chain with its context. The sample comes from a study of blood T cell repertoires in COVID-19. Germline CDR1 is SGHAT and CDR2 is FQNNGV. CDR3 length equals 17 residues. V dropped 0 bases and J dropped 8; count of bases not matched to a gene: 10. The data were produced by immunoSEQ multiplex PCR, yet TCRdb's version contains in-frame clones alone and is incomplete. Of approximately 270,000 clones listed, 75% to 95% are singletons. The specimen sequenced was PBMCs or T cells enriched from blood (not recorded which). The sequence came from a man aged 35 to 55 who had been exposed to COVID-19. The gene calls are TRBV11-2 and TRBJ2-1; the match to TRBD2 covers 10 bases. The CDR3 sequence: CASSLDPGGAGGYEQFF. CDR3 nucleotides: TGTGCCAGCAGCTTAGACCCCGGGGGAGCGGGAGGGTATGAGCAGTTCTTC.